Listed below are T cell receptor beta chains from one sample, sequenced in a study of PD-1 blockade in classical Hodgkin lymphoma. Profiled with immunoSEQ multiplex PCR; TCRdb holds only in-frame clones, not every one. The sample yields about 43,000 clones, under 75% seen once. Here the sequenced sample was peripheral blood mononuclear cells (PBMCs), taken before the second cycle of nivolumab. The receptors here all came from a human donor with classical Hodgkin lymphoma. The CDR3 runs from the conserved cysteine through the conserved F or W. Each record gives: V gene, D gene, clone size, J gene, CDR3 protein, CDR3 DNA. D genes are given only for firm matches. Size values are once, few and many counts, or a class for expanded clones, and some rows have none.

v_call: TRBV5-1; d_call: TRBD1; clone_size: .; j_call: TRBJ2-7; cdr3_aa: CASSDISRDRVSYEQYF; cdr3_nt: TGCGCCAGCAGCGACATCTCCAGGGACAGGGTCTCCTACGAGCAGTACTTC
v_call: TRBV6-6; d_call: .; clone_size: once; j_call: TRBJ2-5; cdr3_aa: CASKEGNQETQYF; cdr3_nt: TGTGCCAGCAAGGAGGGGAATCAAGAGACCCAGTACTTC
v_call: TRBV7-9; d_call: TRBD1; clone_size: .; j_call: TRBJ1-2; cdr3_aa: CASSQAGTGHFDGYTF; cdr3_nt: TGTGCCAGCAGCCAAGCCGGGACAGGCCACTTCGATGGCTACACCTTC
v_call: TRBV18; d_call: .; clone_size: .; j_call: TRBJ2-7; cdr3_aa: CASSGLMTLPSYEQYF; cdr3_nt: TGTGCCAGCTCAGGCCTCATGACACTCCCCTCCTACGAGCAGTACTTC
v_call: TRBV28; d_call: .; clone_size: .; j_call: TRBJ2-5; cdr3_aa: CASSFGETQYF; cdr3_nt: TGTGCCAGCAGTTTCGGGGAGACCCAGTACTTC
v_call: TRBV6-1; d_call: .; clone_size: .; j_call: TRBJ2-2; cdr3_aa: CAVGREYTGELFF; cdr3_nt: TGTGCGGTAGGTCGAGAATACACCGGGGAGCTGTTTTTT
v_call: TRBV2; d_call: .; clone_size: .; j_call: TRBJ1-5; cdr3_aa: CASSEDSNNQPQHF; cdr3_nt: TGTGCCAGCAGTGAGGACAGTAACAATCAGCCCCAGCATTTT
v_call: TRBV2; d_call: .; clone_size: once; j_call: TRBJ2-4; cdr3_aa: CASSEVGVGKNIQYF; cdr3_nt: TGTGCCAGCAGTGAAGTCGGGGTCGGCAAAAACATTCAGTACTTC
v_call: TRBV5-6; d_call: .; clone_size: .; j_call: TRBJ2-5; cdr3_aa: CASSFIQDPPETQYF; cdr3_nt: TGTGCCAGCAGTTTTATACAGGATCCCCCGGAGACCCAGTACTTC
v_call: TRBV11-2; d_call: TRBD1; clone_size: .; j_call: TRBJ2-7; cdr3_aa: CASSTRTGGLSYEQYF; cdr3_nt: TGTGCCAGCAGCACCCGTACAGGGGGCTTATCCTACGAGCAGTACTTC
v_call: TRBV7-2; d_call: .; clone_size: few; j_call: TRBJ1-2; cdr3_aa: CASRLFEREGYTF; cdr3_nt: TGTGCCAGCAGACTCTTCGAGAGGGAAGGCTACACCTTC
v_call: TRBV15; d_call: TRBD1; clone_size: .; j_call: TRBJ1-4; cdr3_aa: CATSRAGRQGVKLFF; cdr3_nt: TGTGCCACCAGCAGAGCGGGCAGACAGGGGGTGAAACTGTTTTTT
v_call: TRBV28; d_call: .; clone_size: few; j_call: TRBJ2-7; cdr3_aa: CASSPVAVFAHEQYF; cdr3_nt: TGTGCCAGCAGTCCCGTAGCGGTATTCGCCCACGAGCAGTACTTC
v_call: TRBV7-9; d_call: .; clone_size: .; j_call: TRBJ2-1; cdr3_aa: CASSSPTTYNEQFF; cdr3_nt: TGTGCCAGCAGCTCCCCGACCACCTACAATGAGCAGTTCTTC
v_call: TRBV6-5; d_call: .; clone_size: .; j_call: TRBJ1-1; cdr3_aa: CASSYGLGEAFF; cdr3_nt: TGTGCCAGCAGTTATGGGCTGGGTGAAGCTTTCTTT
v_call: TRBV7-9; d_call: .; clone_size: .; j_call: TRBJ2-7; cdr3_aa: CASSLDRSGSYEQYF; cdr3_nt: TGTGCCAGCAGCTTAGACAGGTCGGGATCCTACGAGCAGTACTTC
v_call: TRBV19; d_call: .; clone_size: .; j_call: TRBJ1-5; cdr3_aa: CASSFRLNSNQPQHF; cdr3_nt: TGTGCCAGTAGTTTCAGACTCAATAGCAATCAGCCCCAGCATTTT
v_call: TRBV27; d_call: TRBD1; clone_size: .; j_call: TRBJ1-1; cdr3_aa: CASSLTGGRVNTEAFF; cdr3_nt: TGTGCCAGCAGTTTAACAGGGGGCCGAGTTAACACTGAAGCTTTCTTT
v_call: TRBV19; d_call: TRBD1; clone_size: .; j_call: TRBJ2-3; cdr3_aa: CASSFSRDRGRGDTQYF; cdr3_nt: TGTGCCAGTAGTTTCTCCCGGGACAGGGGGCGTGGAGATACGCAGTATTTT
v_call: TRBV9; d_call: .; clone_size: few; j_call: TRBJ2-7; cdr3_aa: CASSPEGGVNEQYF; cdr3_nt: TGTGCCAGCAGCCCAGAGGGGGGCGTAAACGAGCAGTACTTC
v_call: TRBV7-2; d_call: .; clone_size: .; j_call: TRBJ1-1; cdr3_aa: CASRVPDTYTEAFF; cdr3_nt: TGTGCCAGCCGCGTACCGGACACTTACACTGAAGCTTTCTTT
v_call: TRBV6-5; d_call: .; clone_size: .; j_call: TRBJ1-5; cdr3_aa: CASSRRAPSNQPQHF; cdr3_nt: TGTGCCAGCAGCCGCAGGGCTCCGAGCAATCAGCCCCAGCATTTT
v_call: TRBV30; d_call: .; clone_size: .; j_call: TRBJ2-2; cdr3_aa: CAWRVTLQNRDANTGELFF; cdr3_nt: TGTGCCTGGAGAGTCACCTTACAGAACAGGGACGCGAACACCGGGGAGCTGTTTTTT
v_call: TRBV4-2; d_call: TRBD2; clone_size: once; j_call: TRBJ2-7; cdr3_aa: CASSPGAGGSYEQYF; cdr3_nt: TGTGCCAGCAGCCCAGGGGCGGGGGGATCCTACGAGCAGTACTTC
v_call: TRBV4-3; d_call: TRBD1; clone_size: .; j_call: TRBJ2-3; cdr3_aa: CASSQDQGVGTDTQYF; cdr3_nt: TGCGCCAGCAGCCAAGACCAGGGGGTAGGGACAGATACGCAGTATTTT
v_call: TRBV9; d_call: .; clone_size: .; j_call: TRBJ1-1; cdr3_aa: CASSVGGQARSTEAFF; cdr3_nt: TGTGCCAGCAGCGTAGGAGGTCAGGCCCGCTCCACTGAAGCTTTCTTT
v_call: TRBV6-5; d_call: TRBD1; clone_size: few; j_call: TRBJ1-2; cdr3_aa: CASSYVRTGGGYGYTF; cdr3_nt: TGTGCCAGCAGTTACGTCAGGACAGGGGGCGGCTATGGCTACACCTTC
v_call: TRBV7-9; d_call: .; clone_size: .; j_call: TRBJ2-7; cdr3_aa: CASSNQDVFEQYF; cdr3_nt: TGTGCCAGCAGCAACCAGGATGTTTTCGAGCAGTACTTC
v_call: TRBV6-5; d_call: .; clone_size: .; j_call: TRBJ1-1; cdr3_aa: CASLGSEAFF; cdr3_nt: TGTGCCAGCCTCGGTTCTGAAGCTTTCTTT
v_call: TRBV4-2; d_call: .; clone_size: few; j_call: TRBJ2-1; cdr3_aa: CASSQAIPAPNEQFF; cdr3_nt: TGTGCCAGCAGCCAAGCGATTCCAGCGCCCAATGAGCAGTTCTTC
v_call: TRBV4-1; d_call: .; clone_size: .; j_call: TRBJ1-2; cdr3_aa: CASSQGRQVHYSGGYTF; cdr3_nt: TGCGCCAGCAGCCAAGGGCGCCAGGTTCACTACTCGGGGGGCTACACCTTC
v_call: TRBV6-6; d_call: .; clone_size: once; j_call: TRBJ2-5; cdr3_aa: CASTIMKGGRETQYF; cdr3_nt: TGTGCCAGCACCATTATGAAGGGGGGTAGGGAGACCCAGTACTTC
v_call: TRBV27; d_call: .; clone_size: .; j_call: TRBJ2-7; cdr3_aa: CASPPESEQYF; cdr3_nt: TGTGCCAGCCCTCCCGAGTCCGAGCAGTACTTC
v_call: TRBV6-1; d_call: .; clone_size: .; j_call: TRBJ2-3; cdr3_aa: CASSETGTADTQYF; cdr3_nt: TGTGCCAGCAGTGAAACCGGGACTGCAGATACGCAGTATTTT
v_call: TRBV19; d_call: .; clone_size: .; j_call: TRBJ2-7; cdr3_aa: CASRGNVYEQYF; cdr3_nt: TGTGCCAGTAGAGGGAACGTTTACGAGCAGTACTTC
v_call: TRBV5-5; d_call: .; clone_size: few; j_call: TRBJ1-2; cdr3_aa: CASSLVPNEGYGYTF; cdr3_nt: TGTGCCAGCAGCTTGGTTCCGAACGAGGGATACGGCTACACCTTC
v_call: TRBV18; d_call: .; clone_size: once; j_call: TRBJ2-7; cdr3_aa: CASSKPLQGYEQYF; cdr3_nt: TGTGCCAGCTCAAAACCACTTCAGGGATACGAGCAGTACTTC
v_call: TRBV4-2; d_call: .; clone_size: .; j_call: TRBJ2-3; cdr3_aa: CATRASTDTQYF; cdr3_nt: TGTGCCACCAGGGCTAGCACAGATACGCAGTATTTT
v_call: TRBV11-3; d_call: TRBD2; clone_size: .; j_call: TRBJ2-7; cdr3_aa: CASSRGGNEQYF; cdr3_nt: TGTGCCAGCAGCAGGGGAGGGAACGAGCAGTACTTC
v_call: TRBV2; d_call: .; clone_size: medium-sized; j_call: TRBJ1-2; cdr3_aa: CASSEGYGYTF; cdr3_nt: TGTGCCAGCAGTGAAGGCTATGGCTACACCTTC
v_call: TRBV7-9; d_call: TRBD2; clone_size: once; j_call: TRBJ2-3; cdr3_aa: CASSLDPGLDRTDTQYF; cdr3_nt: TGTGCCAGCAGCTTAGACCCAGGACTAGATCGGACAGATACGCAGTATTTT
v_call: TRBV2; d_call: TRBD1; clone_size: .; j_call: TRBJ1-2; cdr3_aa: CASSGIQGARDYGYTF; cdr3_nt: TGTGCCAGCAGTGGGATACAGGGGGCGCGGGACTATGGCTACACCTTC
v_call: TRBV19; d_call: .; clone_size: few; j_call: TRBJ2-5; cdr3_aa: CASSSLFQQGQETQYF; cdr3_nt: TGTGCCAGTAGTAGCCTCTTCCAGCAGGGGCAAGAGACCCAGTACTTC
v_call: TRBV4-3; d_call: .; clone_size: .; j_call: TRBJ2-2; cdr3_aa: CASSQDNGAGELFF; cdr3_nt: TGCGCCAGCAGCCAAGATAACGGGGCCGGGGAGCTGTTTTTT
v_call: TRBV27; d_call: .; clone_size: .; j_call: TRBJ2-5; cdr3_aa: CASSYTVAETQYF; cdr3_nt: TGTGCCAGCAGTTATACAGTTGCAGAGACCCAGTACTTC
v_call: TRBV7-9; d_call: .; clone_size: .; j_call: TRBJ1-2; cdr3_aa: CASSFYLGQAWSRGYGYTF; cdr3_nt: TGTGCCAGCAGCTTCTACTTGGGGCAGGCTTGGAGCAGAGGCTATGGCTACACCTTC
v_call: TRBV13; d_call: .; clone_size: .; j_call: TRBJ2-7; cdr3_aa: CASSLNMGEQYF; cdr3_nt: TGTGCCAGCAGCTTAAATATGGGGGAGCAGTACTTC
v_call: TRBV2; d_call: .; clone_size: .; j_call: TRBJ1-3; cdr3_aa: CASSESGFSGNTIYF; cdr3_nt: TGTGCCAGCAGTGAATCGGGGTTCTCTGGAAACACCATATATTTT
v_call: TRBV11-1; d_call: TRBD1; clone_size: .; j_call: TRBJ2-7; cdr3_aa: CASSSGTGYEQYF; cdr3_nt: TGTGCCAGCAGCTCTGGGACAGGCTACGAGCAGTACTTC
v_call: TRBV6-5; d_call: .; clone_size: .; j_call: TRBJ2-7; cdr3_aa: CASSYSYSPSSYEQYF; cdr3_nt: TGTGCCAGCAGTTACTCATATTCCCCAAGCTCCTACGAGCAGTACTTC
v_call: TRBV30; d_call: TRBD1; clone_size: few; j_call: TRBJ1-2; cdr3_aa: CAWSVVETGGKYGYTF; cdr3_nt: TGTGCCTGGAGTGTAGTCGAGACAGGGGGCAAGTATGGCTACACCTTC
v_call: TRBV7-2; d_call: TRBD1; clone_size: .; j_call: TRBJ2-7; cdr3_aa: CASSPRQGNPYEQYF; cdr3_nt: TGTGCCAGCAGCCCCCGACAGGGCAACCCCTACGAGCAGTACTTC
v_call: TRBV7-3; d_call: .; clone_size: .; j_call: TRBJ2-5; cdr3_aa: CASSLVQLGTQYF; cdr3_nt: TGTGCCAGCAGCTTAGTGCAATTGGGGACCCAGTACTTC
v_call: TRBV29-1; d_call: TRBD2; clone_size: .; j_call: TRBJ2-7; cdr3_aa: CSVEPDSGTYEQYF; cdr3_nt: TGCAGCGTTGAACCTGATAGCGGGACTTACGAGCAGTACTTC